This passage covers 22 T cell receptor beta chains from one sample sequenced in a study of blood T cell repertoires in COVID-19. TCRdb's table, derived via immunoSEQ multiplex PCR, lists solely in-frame clones and lacks some. The top ten hold roughly 1.5% of the sample, which has just over 90,000 clones, roughly 88% seen once. Sequenced input: peripheral blood. All receptors derive from a human donor with active COVID-19. The donor label of this sample is uncertain.

This chain links TRBV30 with TRBJ2-7; D is perhaps TRBD1 (5 bases). Germline values: CDR1 GTSNPN, CDR2 SVGIG (reference sequence). V lost 2 bases, J lost 2 bases, and 19 bases lay in between. This CDR3 contains 16 residues. This CDR3 reads CAWSRGRGTRTYEQYF. The CDR3 DNA sequence: TGTGCCTGGAGTCGAGGTAGGGGCACACGAACCTACGAGCAGTACTTC.

The gene calls are TRBV4-1 and TRBJ2-7; D call uncertain. Germline V CDR1 and CDR2: MGHRA, YSYEKL. V lost 5 bases to trimming and J lost 0 bases, with 11 bases between them. The CDR3 covers 14 residues. The CDR3 loop is CASSSRPGSYEQYF. The CDR3 DNA sequence: TGCGCCAGCAGCTCACGGCCAGGCTCCTACGAGCAGTACTTC.

The chain joins TRBV6-5 to TRBJ2-5; TRBD2 is a possible D gene (5 bases). The CDR3 length is 15 residues. V shed 2 bases and J shed 4 bases, with 14 bases lying between them. The germline V gene has CDR1 MNHEY and CDR2 SVGAGI. The CDR3 loop is CASSYRGGLRETQYF. CDR3 coding DNA: TGTGCCAGCAGTTACCGTGGAGGCCTCCGAGAGACCCAGTACTTC.

This chain links TRBV9 with TRBJ2-7; no reliable D call. The length of the CDR3 is 15 residues. The germline V gene encodes CDR1 SGDLS and CDR2 YYNGEE. V was clipped by 3 bases and J by 2 bases, with 15 bases between them. The CDR3 here is CASSAHFGQAYEQYF. CDR3 DNA: TGTGCCAGCAGCGCCCACTTCGGTCAGGCCTACGAGCAGTACTTC.

The J gene is TRBJ2-5, the V gene TRBV6-6; no definite D call. The CDR3 contains 12 residues. The germline V gene has CDR1 MNHNY and CDR2 SVGAGI (reference sequence). Trimming left V 4 bases short and J 3 bases short, with 6 bases between. CDR3 DNA: TGTGCCAGCAGTTTCCCCAAAGAGACCCAGTACTTC. This gives the protein CASSFPKETQYF.

The chain is built from TRBV11-2 and TRBJ2-3; D is perhaps TRBD2 (6 bases). V lost 5 bases and J lost 2, with 14 bases in between. The CDR3 consists of 15 residues. Germline CDR1 and CDR2: SGHAT and FQNNGV. CDR3 nucleotide sequence: TGTGCCAGCAGCGCCACTGCGGGATACACAGATACGCAGTATTTT. It translates to CASSATAGYTDTQYF.

J is TRBJ2-7 and V is TRBV6-6; D might be TRBD1 (5 bases). V shed 6 bases and J shed 5 bases, with 20 bases lying between them. The CDR3 length is 15 residues. CDR1 and CDR2 (germline): MNHNY, SVGAGI (reference sequence). CDR3 amino acids: CASSLNRLGLDEQYF. Here the CDR3 DNA reads TGTGCCAGCAGCCTTAACAGGTTGGGCCTGGACGAGCAGTACTTC.

This clone appeared once. The chain carries TRBV29-1 and TRBJ2-1, with 10 bases that match TRBD1. The junction had 6 bases not matched to a gene; V was cut back by 7 bases and J by 6 bases. Germline loops: CDR1 SQVTM, CDR2 ANQGSEA. There are 13 residues in the CDR3. The CDR3 DNA reads as TGCAGCGGGTCCCGGGACAGGGGCAATGAGCAGTTCTTC. The encoded protein is CSGSRDRGNEQFF.

This clone was seen a handful of times. The chain employs TRBV5-4 and TRBJ2-7, with 9 bases that match TRBD1. CDR3 length: 15 residues. In germline, CDR1 is SGHNT, CDR2 YYREEE (reference sequence). V shed 4 bases and J 1 base; nucleotides not matched to a gene: 6. CDR3 in DNA: TGTGCCAGCAGCCCCGGGACAGGGCCATCCTACGAGCAGTACTTC. Translating it yields CASSPGTGPSYEQYF.

This clone was seen once. This chain links TRBV19 with TRBJ2-4, with D possibly TRBD1 on 6 matching bases. Deletions cut 6 bases from V and 2 bases from J, with 14 bases between. Germline CDR1 reads LNHDA; CDR2 reads SQIVND (reference sequence). This CDR3 comprises 15 residues. CDR3 nucleotides: TGTGCCAGTAGGGATCAGGGGAGATCCAAAAACATTCAGTACTTC. Protein: CASRDQGRSKNIQYF.

The genes are TRBV2 and TRBJ2-1, with D possibly TRBD1 on 5 matching bases. There are 16 residues in the CDR3. V lost 2 bases and J lost 6, with 17 bases in between. Germline V CDR1 and CDR2: SNHLY, FYNNEI. CDR3 coding DNA: TGTGCCAGCAGTGAACTCCTTTTAGGGGTCGGCAATGAGCAGTTCTTC. Its protein product is CASSELLLGVGNEQFF.

The genes are TRBV5-4 and TRBJ1-1, with D perhaps TRBD1 (6 bases). This CDR3 comprises 16 residues. The V end was cut by 1 base, the J end by 6 bases, with 19 bases between. Germline V lookup: CDR1 SGHNT, CDR2 YYREEE (reference sequence). CDR3 in DNA: TGTGCCAGCAGCTTGTATTACTATAAGGACAGCCCTGAAGCTTTCTTT. This translates into CASSLYYYKDSPEAFF.

This clone was seen just once. The CDR3 bases are TGCGCCAGCAGCTTGGCGGGAACAGCTACCTCTAACTATGGCTACACCTTC. Protein product: CASSLAGTATSNYGYTF. The chain has TRBV5-1 and TRBJ1-2; no firm D call. CDR1 is SGHRS, CDR2 YFSETQ, per germline. V lost 0 bases, J lost 0 bases, and 15 bases lay in between. The CDR3 runs to 17 residues.

The V call is TRBV19, the J call TRBJ2-7; 7 bases fit TRBD1. Germline CDR1 reads LNHDA; CDR2 reads SQIVND (reference sequence). The V gene end was trimmed by 7 bases and the J gene end by 1 base; junction bases not matched to a gene: 10. This CDR3 comprises 15 residues. CDR3 amino acids: CASTRSDRSSYEQYF. The CDR3 bases are TGTGCCAGTACTCGGTCGGACAGGAGTTCCTACGAGCAGTACTTC.

The J gene is TRBJ1-1, the V gene TRBV3-1 (or the pseudogene TRBV3-2); 8 bases align to TRBD1. The CDR3 consists of 15 residues. V lost 8 bases and J lost 0; bases outside the gene matches: 8. Germline CDR1 reads LGHDT; CDR2 reads YNNKEL (reference sequence). The DNA of the CDR3 is TGTGCCAGCGCCGGGACAGGCGGGATGAACACTGAAGCTTTCTTT. It encodes CASAGTGGMNTEAFF.

The table lists this clone with a count of one. J is TRBJ2-7 and V is TRBV21-1; the table calls TRBD2, which could not be checked here. TRBV21-1 is deemed a pseudogene. The CDR3 covers 18 residues. CDR3 in DNA: TGTGCCAGCAGCAAACGTTCAGGGACTAGCGGGGCTTCCTACGAGCAGTACTTC. This sequence encodes CASSKRSGTSGASYEQYF.

The rearrangement joins TRBV6-5 to TRBJ1-1; TRBD1 aligns across 10 bases. The CDR3 is 14 amino acids. CDR1 is MNHEY and CDR2 is SVGAGI in the germline V gene. Losses at the gene ends were 7 bases for V and 1 base for J; bases not matched to a gene: 3. The CDR3 sequence: CASTRTGGNTEAFF. The CDR3 DNA reads TGTGCCAGCACCCGGACAGGGGGGAACACTGAAGCTTTCTTT.

J is TRBJ1-2 and V is TRBV7-9, with no clear D. The V gene lost 5 bases and the J gene lost 1 base, with 14 bases spanning the gap. CDR3 length: 15 residues. Per germline, CDR1 SEHNR and CDR2 FQNEAQ (reference sequence). CDR3 DNA: TGTGCCAGCAGCCCCCTAGGAGGGTTTAACTATGGCTACACCTTC. Translating it yields CASSPLGGFNYGYTF.

J is TRBJ2-7 and V is TRBV18; a weak D match, TRBD2 (6 bases). Trimming removed 6 bases from V and 2 bases from J, with 17 bases in between. The germline V gene has CDR1 KGHSH and CDR2 LQKENI. This CDR3 spans 15 amino acids. In DNA, the CDR3 is TGTGCCAGCTCTTCATGGGGGGTGCAGGCCTACGAGCAGTACTTC. It codes for CASSSWGVQAYEQYF.

V is TRBV2 and J is TRBJ1-5, with TRBD1 as a possible D gene (5 bases). Deletions cut 5 bases from V and 4 bases from J, with 9 bases between. The germline V gene encodes CDR1 SNHLY and CDR2 FYNNEI. This CDR3 has 13 residues. As DNA, the CDR3 is TGTGCCAGCAGTTTGGACATAAATCAGCCCCAGCATTTT. Its protein is CASSLDINQPQHF.

The CDR3 bases are TGTGCCAGCAGTGATCTCCGGGGCTCCTACGAGCAGTACTTC. This codes for CASSDLRGSYEQYF. The V gene is TRBV6-1, the J gene TRBJ2-7; D may be TRBD2 (5 bases). CDR1 is MNHNS and CDR2 is SASEGT in the germline V gene. The germline V and J ends were trimmed by 3 bases and 0 bases, with 9 bases remaining between them. CDR3 length equals 14 residues.

The chain is built from TRBV6-6 and TRBJ1-5, with D possibly being TRBD1 (5 bases). Between the trimmed V and J ends, which lost 5 bases and 1 base, there was a span of 6 bases. The CDR3 is 13 amino acids. CDR1 and CDR2 from the germline V gene are MNHNY and SVGAGI (reference sequence). The DNA of the CDR3 is TGTGCCAGCAGTGACAGAAGCAATCAGCCCCAGCATTTT. Translation: CASSDRSNQPQHF.